This T cell receptor beta chain was profiled in a study of CD8+ T cells in alopecia areata. Following extraction, RNA underwent reverse transcription to cDNA, which served as the sequencing template. The data were produced by immunoSEQ multiplex PCR, yet TCRdb's version contains in-frame clones alone and is incomplete. The sample includes 150,000 to 200,000 clones, roughly 65% of them seen just once. Treatment: oral pan-JAK inhibitor, 5-10 mg twice daily. Germline CDR1 is GTSNPN and CDR2 is SVGIG (reference sequence). Trimming cost V 2 bases and J 5 bases, with 12 bases left between them. The CDR3 is made up of 13 amino acids.

Here the sequenced sample was CD4+ T cells sorted from blood, taken at week 4, from a patient treated with tofacitinib. This chain connects TRBV30 to TRBJ2-5; tentatively, D is TRBD2 (7 bases). This receptor was obtained from a human donor with alopecia areata. DNA for the CDR3: TGTGCCTGGAGTTTAGAGGGGGGGGAGACCCAGTACTTC. This encodes CAWSLEGGETQYF.